The rows below give T cell receptor beta chains drawn from one sample of a study of neurological immune-mediated disorders. MiXCR, applied by TCRdb to the 5' RACE reads, yields one record per CDR3 protein. Here the sample spans some 29,000 distinct CDR3 sequences, around 10% being singletons. Sample: PBMCs. These receptors came from a woman aged 55-70 years in good health. Each CDR3 is given with its conserved first and last residue. The D gene is left open where the match is weak. Expanded clones get a size class; other rows say once, few or many, or leave the size out.

TRBJ1-4 TRBV29-1 many TRBD1 TGCAGCGTTCAACAGGGGGAAAAACTGTTTTTT CSVQQGEKLFF
TRBJ2-7 TRBV7-3 many TRBD1 TGTGCCAGCAGCTTAACGGGACAGGGGTCCTACGAGCAGTACTTC CASSLTGQGSYEQYF
TRBJ2-1 TRBV7-2 many TRBD2 TGTGCCAGCAGCCCCGAAGCGGGGATCACCTACAATGAGCAGTTCTTC CASSPEAGITYNEQFF
TRBJ2-6 TRBV6-5 many . TGTGCCAGCAGTTACTCTGGGGGATCCATGCTTGGGGCCAACGTCCTGACTTTC CASSYSGGSMLGANVLTF
TRBJ2-7 TRBV6-2/TRBV6-3 many TRBD1 TGTGCCAGCAGAGCAGGGGGCGCGGTCCACGAGCAGTACTTC CASRAGGAVHEQYF
TRBJ2-5 TRBV5-1 many . TGCGCCAGCAGCCCGCCTCAGGGGGGGGCCCAAGAGACCCAGTACTTC CASSPPQGGAQETQYF
TRBJ2-3 TRBV10-3 many . TGTGCCATCAGTGATATCCCGATGGGGTCCACAGATACGCAGTATTTT CAISDIPMGSTDTQYF
TRBJ2-1 TRBV11-2 . . TGTGCCAGCAGCTTCAACCCGGGGAGCTCCTACAATGAGCAGTTCTTC CASSFNPGSSYNEQFF
TRBJ1-2 TRBV6-5 many . TGTGCCAGCAGTTACTCTACAGGGACCAACTATGGCTACACCTTC CASSYSTGTNYGYTF
TRBJ2-3 TRBV5-1 many . TGCGCCAGCAGCTGGAAGGCAGGGGACTCCACAGATACGCAGTATTTT CASSWKAGDSTDTQYF
TRBJ2-5 TRBV12-3/TRBV12-4 many TRBD1 TGTGCCAGCAGCTCCGGACAGGGATGGAGGGGATCACAAGAGACCCAGTACTTC CASSSGQGWRGSQETQYF
TRBJ2-2 TRBV25-1 few . TGTGCCAGCAGTGAATCGGCAGGGACTCCCGGGGAGCTGTTTTTT CASSESAGTPGELFF
TRBJ2-3 TRBV7-2 . TRBD2 TGTGCCAGCAACTATTTTCGGGGGGTCGTTGCAGATACGCAGTATTTT CASNYFRGVVADTQYF
TRBJ1-5 TRBV20-1 . . TGCAGTGAGTCCAAAGGGTCGGGCAATCAGCCCCAGCATTTT CSESKGSGNQPQHF
TRBJ2-3 TRBV29-1 many . TGCAGCGTTGAAGAAAGGCCAACATCCCCAGATACGCAGTATTTT CSVEERPTSPDTQYF
TRBJ2-2 TRBV5-1 many . TGCGCCAGCAGCTTGTCTCCACCGAACACCGGGGAGCTGTTTTTT CASSLSPPNTGELFF
TRBJ1-2 TRBV12-3/TRBV12-4 many . TGTGCCAGCAGCCCAGACCCTAACTATGGCTACACCTTC CASSPDPNYGYTF
TRBJ2-1 TRBV20-1 many . TGCAGTGCCTCCCCGGACAGCTACAATGAGCAGTTCTTC CSASPDSYNEQFF
TRBJ2-1 TRBV29-1 many TRBD2 TGCAGCGTCCAGCGGGGGGGTACCTACAATGAGCAGTTCTTC CSVQRGGTYNEQFF
TRBJ2-6 TRBV6-2/TRBV6-3 many . TGTGCCAGTACTTCTTCTGGGGCCAACGTCCTGACTTTC CASTSSGANVLTF
TRBJ2-7 TRBV7-2 . . TGTGCCAGCACCCGATTCGGGGTGGAATCCTACGAGCAGTACTTC CASTRFGVESYEQYF
TRBJ2-7 TRBV12-3/TRBV12-4 many . TGTGCCAGCAGTTCCGAATACGAGCAGTACTTC CASSSEYEQYF
TRBJ1-2 TRBV5-1 . TRBD1 TGCGCCAGCAGGACAGGGATCTATGGCTACACCTTC CASRTGIYGYTF
TRBJ2-1 TRBV7-2 many . TGTGCCAGCACTCGGGCCCGGGGCTATGAGCAGTTCTTC CASTRARGYEQFF
TRBJ2-7 TRBV20-1 many TRBD1 TGCAGTGCTAGAAAGGGACAGGCTACCTACGAGCAGTACTTC CSARKGQATYEQYF
TRBJ1-2 TRBV5-1 many . TGCGCCAGCAGCACCGCGGGAAGGAACTATGGCTACACCTTC CASSTAGRNYGYTF
TRBJ1-3 TRBV12-3/TRBV12-4 . TRBD1 TGTGCCAGCAGTCCACAGGGGGCTATCGCTGGAAACACCATATATTTT CASSPQGAIAGNTIYF
TRBJ2-2 TRBV10-3 many TRBD2 TGTGCCATCAGTGAGTCGACTAGCACCACCGGGGAGCTGTTTTTT CAISESTSTTGELFF
TRBJ2-7 TRBV5-1 many . TGCGCCAGCAGCTTGGGGGCTAACCCAGTGCAGTACTTC CASSLGANPVQYF
TRBJ1-2 TRBV6-1 many . TGTGCCAGCAGGGAAGGACAGACAGCTAACTATGGCTACACCTTC CASREGQTANYGYTF
TRBJ2-1 TRBV12-3/TRBV12-4 many TRBD1 TGTGCCAGCAGCCCTACAGGGACAGGGTGGGCCTACAATGAGCAGTTCTTC CASSPTGTGWAYNEQFF
TRBJ2-6 TRBV9 many TRBD2 TGTGCCAGCAGCGTAGAGGAGACTAGCGGGCTTTATTCTGGGGCCAACGTCCTGACTTTC CASSVEETSGLYSGANVLTF
TRBJ1-2 TRBV18 many . TGTGCCAGCTCACCGGGGGATGGCTACACCTTC CASSPGDGYTF
TRBJ2-1 TRBV27 many TRBD2 TGTGCCAGCAGTTATCCTAGCGGGGGGGCCGATGAGCAGTTCTTC CASSYPSGGADEQFF
TRBJ1-3 TRBV12-3/TRBV12-4 many . TGTGCCAGCAGTTTGTCGGGAAACACCATATATTTT CASSLSGNTIYF
TRBJ2-1 TRBV5-1 many . TGCGCCAGCAGCTTGGCGGACGGGTACAATGAGCAGTTCTTC CASSLADGYNEQFF
TRBJ1-1 TRBV20-1 few . TGCAGTGCTAGAAGGGGGAGAGGGGCTGAAGCTTTCTTT CSARRGRGAEAFF
TRBJ2-1 TRBV10-3 many . TGTGCCATCAGTGAGGAGAGCGGACAGAGGGGCGAGCAGTTCTTC CAISEESGQRGEQFF
TRBJ2-4 TRBV27 many . TGTGCCAGCAGCGGCGTTGAGGCACCTAACGTAAACATTCAGTACTTC CASSGVEAPNVNIQYF
TRBJ2-5 TRBV4-1 . . TGCGCCAGCAGCCAATTAGTCCCGGGGAAACAAGAGACCCAGTACTTT CASSQLVPGKQETQYF
TRBJ1-1 TRBV14 many . TGTGCCAGCAGCCAAGACTCCAACACTGAAGCTTTCTTT CASSQDSNTEAFF
TRBJ2-5 TRBV7-6 . . TGTGCCAGAGCGTTGGAGCAAGAGACCCAGTACTTC CARALEQETQYF
TRBJ2-7 TRBV15 many . TGTGCCACCAGCAGAGCTGGACAGTACGAGCAGTACTTC CATSRAGQYEQYF
TRBJ2-3 TRBV5-8 many . TGTGCCAGCAGCTTGCCGGGTGTGAGCACAGATACGCAGTATTTT CASSLPGVSTDTQYF
TRBJ1-2 TRBV5-5 once . TGTGCCAGCAGTGGGGGAACATGGCCTGGTGGTGGCTACACCTTC CASSGGTWPGGGYTF
TRBJ1-6 TRBV5-1 many . TGCGCCAGCAGCTTGGACGCAGGGGCGAATTCACCCCTCCACTTT CASSLDAGANSPLHF
TRBJ1-1 TRBV15 many . TGTGCCACCAGCAGAGGCCGAGGGGTAGAGAACACTGAAGCTTTCTTT CATSRGRGVENTEAFF
TRBJ2-3 TRBV12-3/TRBV12-4 many . TGTGCCAGCAGTATGAGCCCCGAAGATACGCAGTATTTT CASSMSPEDTQYF
TRBJ1-6 TRBV5-6 many . TGTGCCAGCAGCTTAGGTCGGACAAATTCACCCCTCCACTTT CASSLGRTNSPLHF
TRBJ1-1 TRBV24-1 medium-sized . TGTGCCACCAGTCTCTCGAGTCAGGGGAACACTGAAGCTTTCTTT CATSLSSQGNTEAFF
TRBJ2-3 TRBV9 many . TGTGCCAGCAGCGTAGGGACTCCCTGGACAGATACGCAGTATTTT CASSVGTPWTDTQYF
TRBJ2-5 TRBV7-9 many . TGTGCCAGCAGTACGAACCAAGAGACCCAGTACTTC CASSTNQETQYF
TRBJ2-7 TRBV29-1 many TRBD1 TGCAGCGTTGTTCGGACAGGCTTAACCTACGAGCAGTACTTC CSVVRTGLTYEQYF